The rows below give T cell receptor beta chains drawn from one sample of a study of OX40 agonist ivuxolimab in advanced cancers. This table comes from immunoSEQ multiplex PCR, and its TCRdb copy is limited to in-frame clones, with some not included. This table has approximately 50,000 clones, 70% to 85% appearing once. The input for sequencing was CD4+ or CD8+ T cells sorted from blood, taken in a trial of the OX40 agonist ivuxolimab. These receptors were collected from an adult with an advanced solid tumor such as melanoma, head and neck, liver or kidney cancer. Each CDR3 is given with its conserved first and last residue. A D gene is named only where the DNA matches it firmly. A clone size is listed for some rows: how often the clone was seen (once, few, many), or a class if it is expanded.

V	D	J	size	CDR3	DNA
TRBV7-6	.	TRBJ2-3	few	CASSFKGYTDTQYF	TGTGCCAGCAGCTTCAAGGGGTACACAGATACGCAGTATTTT
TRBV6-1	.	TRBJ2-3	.	CASSERAGESTDTQYF	TGTGCCAGCAGTGAACGGGCAGGGGAGAGCACAGATACGCAGTATTTT
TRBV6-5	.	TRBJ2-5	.	CASSYGQGPWETQYF	TGTGCCAGCAGTTATGGGCAGGGCCCTTGGGAGACCCAGTACTTC
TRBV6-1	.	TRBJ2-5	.	CASEGRQETQYF	TGTGCCAGCGAGGGCAGACAAGAGACCCAGTACTTC
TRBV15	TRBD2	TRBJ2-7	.	CATSRDSVGTTPYEQYF	TGTGCCACCAGCAGAGATTCAGTGGGGACTACACCCTACGAGCAGTACTTC
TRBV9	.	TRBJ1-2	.	CASSPSGNPEGYTF	TGTGCCAGCAGCCCCTCGGGGAATCCGGAGGGCTACACCTTC
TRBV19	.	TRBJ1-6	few	CASSIGFRSPLHF	TGTGCCAGTAGTATAGGTTTCCGTTCACCCCTCCACTTT
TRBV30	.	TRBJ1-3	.	CAWSAGGNTIYF	TGTGCCTGGAGTGCGGGTGGAAACACCATATATTTT
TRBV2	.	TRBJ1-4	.	CASSEGEGEKLFF	TGTGCCAGCAGTGAAGGCGAGGGAGAAAAACTGTTTTTT
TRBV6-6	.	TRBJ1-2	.	CASSYPYTGFDYGYTF	TGTGCCAGCAGTTATCCCTACACAGGGTTTGACTATGGCTACACCTTC
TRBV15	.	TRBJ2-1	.	CATSRGPRGLLLNSYNEQFF	TGTGCCACCAGCAGAGGCCCCAGGGGACTCTTACTTAACTCCTACAATGAGCAGTTCTTC
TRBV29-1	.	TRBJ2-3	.	CSFKSAHGKGQQDTQYF	TGCAGCTTCAAGTCCGCCCATGGGAAGGGGCAGCAAGATACGCAGTATTTT
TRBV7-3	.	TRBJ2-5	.	CASSLTRGLEETQYF	TGTGCCAGCAGCTTAACGAGGGGCCTAGAAGAGACCCAGTACTTC
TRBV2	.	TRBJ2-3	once	CASKEDWHIDTQYF	TGTGCCAGCAAAGAGGACTGGCATATAGATACGCAGTATTTT
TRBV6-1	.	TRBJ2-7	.	CASRPHRGSYEQYF	TGTGCCAGCAGGCCCCACAGAGGGTCCTACGAGCAGTACTTC
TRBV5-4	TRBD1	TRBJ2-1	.	CASSTTGAGFKNEQFF	TGTGCCAGCAGCACGACAGGGGCAGGCTTTAAGAATGAGCAGTTCTTC
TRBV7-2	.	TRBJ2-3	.	CASSLDSNPTDTQYF	TGTGCCAGCAGCTTAGATTCTAATCCCACAGATACGCAGTATTTT
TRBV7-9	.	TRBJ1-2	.	CASSLGGTYGYTF	TGTGCCAGCAGCTTAGGGGGGACCTATGGCTACACCTTC
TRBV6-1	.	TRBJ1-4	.	CASSPGGAEKLFF	TGTGCCAGCAGCCCCGGGGGGGCGGAGAAACTGTTTTTT
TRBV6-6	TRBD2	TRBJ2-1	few	CASSYEILAGAGEQFF	TGTGCCAGCAGTTACGAAATCCTAGCGGGGGCGGGTGAGCAGTTCTTC
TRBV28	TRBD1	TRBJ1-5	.	CASSLGQGVIVSSNQPQHF	TGTGCCAGCAGTTTGGGACAGGGGGTCATCGTTTCTAGCAATCAGCCCCAGCATTTT
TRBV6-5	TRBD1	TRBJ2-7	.	CASSATGGTYEQYF	TGTGCCAGCAGCGCAACAGGGGGCACCTACGAGCAGTACTTC
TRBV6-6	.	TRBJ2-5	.	CASSLNQGGVQETQYF	TGTGCCAGCAGCCTCAATCAGGGGGGGGTTCAAGAGACCCAGTACTTC
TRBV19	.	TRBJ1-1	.	CASSPRTDNTEAFF	TGTGCCAGTAGTCCCCGGACAGACAACACTGAAGCTTTCTTT
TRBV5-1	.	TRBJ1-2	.	CASSTQPGRGNGYTF	TGCGCCAGCAGCACCCAGCCCGGCAGGGGCAATGGCTACACCTTC
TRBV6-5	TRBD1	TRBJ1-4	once	CASSYAGGATNEKLFF	TGTGCCAGCAGTTACGCAGGGGGCGCAACTAATGAAAAACTGTTTTTT
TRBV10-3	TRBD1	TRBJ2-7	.	CAISGPLDRVHEQYF	TGTGCCATCAGTGGGCCCTTGGACAGGGTCCACGAGCAGTACTTC
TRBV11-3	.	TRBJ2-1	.	CASSSRGGQSYNEQFF	TGTGCCAGCAGCTCTAGGGGGGGCCAGTCCTACAATGAGCAGTTCTTC
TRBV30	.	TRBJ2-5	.	CAWTRNSQETQYF	TGTGCCTGGACTCGGAACAGCCAAGAGACCCAGTACTTC
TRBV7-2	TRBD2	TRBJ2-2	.	CASSPGGASTGELFF	TGTGCCAGCAGCCCGGGGGGGGCAAGTACCGGGGAGCTGTTTTTT
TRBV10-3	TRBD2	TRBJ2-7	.	CAISDRMGGGSYEQYF	TGTGCCATCAGTGATCGTATGGGCGGGGGCTCCTACGAGCAGTACTTC
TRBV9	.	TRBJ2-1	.	CASSGAGRLEQFF	TGTGCCAGCAGCGGAGCCGGGAGACTGGAGCAGTTCTTC
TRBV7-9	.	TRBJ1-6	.	CASSLEPGGFSPLHF	TGTGCCAGCAGCTTAGAACCGGGAGGGTTCTCACCCCTCCACTTT
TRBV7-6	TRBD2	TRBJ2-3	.	CASSLAEPAGGTDTQYF	TGTGCCAGCAGCTTAGCGGAGCCAGCGGGGGGCACAGATACGCAGTATTTT
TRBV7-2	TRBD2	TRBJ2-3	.	CASSAGLAGPDTQYF	TGTGCCAGCAGCGCGGGACTAGCGGGGCCAGATACGCAGTATTTT
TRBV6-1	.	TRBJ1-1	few	CASSELSLSTEAFF	TGTGCCAGCAGTGAGCTATCGTTGAGCACTGAAGCTTTCTTT
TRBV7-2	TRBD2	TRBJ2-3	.	CASSWASGEDTQYF	TGTGCCAGCAGCTGGGCTAGCGGGGAAGATACGCAGTATTTT
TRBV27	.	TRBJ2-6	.	CASSAARANVLTF	TGTGCCAGCTCCGCCGCACGGGCCAACGTCCTGACTTTC
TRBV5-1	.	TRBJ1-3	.	CASSFQDSLSGNTIYF	TGCGCCAGCAGCTTCCAGGACAGTCTCTCTGGAAACACCATATATTTT
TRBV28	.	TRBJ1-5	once	CASSASDRAPNQPQHF	TGTGCCAGCAGTGCGTCCGACAGAGCCCCCAATCAGCCCCAGCATTTT
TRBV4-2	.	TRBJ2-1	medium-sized	CASSPIGRGEQFF	TGTGCCAGCAGCCCGATCGGACGAGGTGAGCAGTTCTTC
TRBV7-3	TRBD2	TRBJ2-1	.	CASSALAGGPSFAQFF	TGTGCCAGCAGCGCTCTAGCGGGGGGCCCTTCTTTCGCGCAGTTCTTC
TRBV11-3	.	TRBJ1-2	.	CASSPSGQLYGYTF	TGTGCCAGCAGCCCATCCGGGCAGCTCTATGGCTACACCTTC
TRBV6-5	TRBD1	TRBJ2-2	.	CASKPGQATGELFF	TGTGCCAGCAAACCGGGACAGGCTACCGGGGAGCTGTTTTTT
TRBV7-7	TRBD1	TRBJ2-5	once	CASSPTGMGETQYF	TGTGCTAGCAGCCCGACAGGGATGGGGGAGACCCAGTACTTC
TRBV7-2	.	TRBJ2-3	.	CASSLGGWDTQYF	TGTGCCAGCAGCTTAGGAGGGTGGGATACGCAGTATTTT
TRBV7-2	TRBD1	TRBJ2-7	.	CASSLGGQGAREQYF	TGTGCCAGCAGCTTAGGGGGACAGGGGGCGCGGGAGCAGTACTTC
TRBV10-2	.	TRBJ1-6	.	CASTDPGAHSPLHF	TGCGCCAGCACCGATCCGGGGGCTCATTCACCCCTCCACTTT